The rows below give T cell receptor beta chains drawn from one sample of a study of blood T cell repertoires in COVID-19. Produced via immunoSEQ multiplex PCR; TCRdb's table is partial and in-frame only. The data show approximately 22,000 clones, 92% seen once. The sequenced sample was peripheral blood. These receptors all stem from a man between 65 and 85 years old with active COVID-19. Both conserved end residues are part of each CDR3. The D gene is left open where the match is weak.

V gene | D gene | CDR3 protein
TRBV5-1 | . | CASSSGGQKSSYEQYF
TRBV2 | . | CASSEGRVAKNIQYF
TRBV3-1/TRBV3-2 | . | CASSQGVLGTQYF
TRBV30 | . | CAWSTTVNTEAFF
TRBV10-3 | . | CAISESGEYYSNQPQHF
TRBV30 | . | CAWTPDWSTDTQYF
TRBV29-1 | . | CSVSGGVREKLFF
TRBV29-1 | . | CSVEGGRHEQYF
TRBV10-2 | . | CASSDPDWAEQYF
TRBV12-3/TRBV12-4 | . | CASSLVSYEQYF
TRBV19 | TRBD1 | CASNRGAEDTQYF
TRBV28 | . | CASSLSRGRYGYTF
TRBV14 | . | CASSQDWRAGYTF
TRBV9 | TRBD2 | CASSLSGAVTGELFF
TRBV28 | . | CASRSGKGPEAFF
TRBV19 | . | CASSIRGAGEKLFF
TRBV7-8 | TRBD2 | CASSLVLAYYNEQFF
TRBV18 | TRBD2 | CASSPNGLAGPYSYEQYF
TRBV18 | TRBD1 | CASSPGTVPFYEQYF
TRBV7-9 | TRBD2 | CASTDPGGRYNEQFF
TRBV19 | . | CASSIRLREKLFF
TRBV7-2 | TRBD2 | CASERGRGETQYF
TRBV4-1 | TRBD2 | CASSQLKAGMDEQYF
TRBV29-1 | . | CSASKGGGAGDTQYF
TRBV7-8 | TRBD1 | CASSAGQGYYNEQFF
TRBV19 | TRBD1 | CASWGARDRSQPQHF
TRBV7-9 | TRBD2 | CASSLGGLVQETQYF
TRBV28 | TRBD2 | CASRRKLAQNTGELFF
TRBV18 | TRBD1 | CASSPQGANTEAFF
TRBV4-2 | . | CASSPTVGGQPQHF
TRBV2 | . | CASSLQGTANYGYTF
TRBV11-2 | . | CASSLGRVNSPLHF